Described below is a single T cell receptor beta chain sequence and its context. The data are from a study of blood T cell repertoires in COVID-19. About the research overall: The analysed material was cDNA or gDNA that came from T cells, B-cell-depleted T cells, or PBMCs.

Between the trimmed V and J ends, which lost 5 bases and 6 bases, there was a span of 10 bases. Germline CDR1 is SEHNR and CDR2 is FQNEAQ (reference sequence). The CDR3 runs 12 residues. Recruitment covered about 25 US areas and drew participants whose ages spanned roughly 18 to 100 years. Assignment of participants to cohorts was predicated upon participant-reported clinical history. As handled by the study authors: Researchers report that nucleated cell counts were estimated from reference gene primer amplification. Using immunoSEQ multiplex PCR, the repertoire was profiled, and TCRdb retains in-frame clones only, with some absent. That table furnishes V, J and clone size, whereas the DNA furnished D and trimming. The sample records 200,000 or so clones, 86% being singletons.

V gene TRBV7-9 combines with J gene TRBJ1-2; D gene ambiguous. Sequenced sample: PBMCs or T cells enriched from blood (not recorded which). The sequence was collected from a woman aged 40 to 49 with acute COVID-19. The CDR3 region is CASSPAVNGYTF. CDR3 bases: TGTGCCAGCAGCCCCGCGGTGAATGGCTACACCTTC.